This TCR beta chain was sequenced for a study of graft-versus-host responses after intestinal transplantation (dated by TCRdb to the early 2020s). Background on the whole study: The transplants that recipients got were multivisceral, liver-intestinal, or isolated intestinal. All recipients received anti-thymocyte globulin induction followed by maintenance tacrolimus and steroids for 3 to 4 years. After intestinal transplantation, graft-versus-host and host-versus-graft alloreactive T cell clones in the graft, circulation and bone marrow were tracked using bulk TCR-beta CDR3 sequencing. Alloreactive clones were identified by sequencing pre-transplant mixed lymphocyte reaction products and comparing them with unstimulated pre-transplant donor and recipient T cells. The cohort enrolled 20 to 30 intestinal transplant recipients including one retransplant, and a few patients lacking pretransplant specimens were excluded. A peak of at least 4% donor T cells among recipient peripheral blood mononuclear cells was the definition used for donor T cell macrochimerism. Instead of going to the commercial service, samples from a few later patients were sequenced in-house on an Illumina MiSeq and processed with MiXCR.

What the authors observed across the whole study: GvH clones were detected in recipient bone marrow, and some appeared earlier in ileal mucosa or blood, consistent with an intestinal mucosal origin. Peak levels of circulating GvH clones were associated with declines in HvG clones early after transplant. Conclusions were limited by the relatively low number and heterogeneity of intestinal transplant patients. In patients with donor T cell macrochimerism, the allografts had high GvH to HvG T cell clonal ratios.

About this clone: Its antigen specificity is not known. No base quality information exists; no much larger clone differs at one position.

The trim is 4 bases for V and 0 bases for J, with a gap of 11 bases between the germline ends. Reading the germline V gene gives CDR1 SGHRS and CDR2 YFSETQ. The CDR3 starts with the cysteine, ends with the phenylalanine, and has 14 residues. Only the CDR3 part of the read is kept: 42 bases, read in frame from the first base. The library relied on the immunoSEQ multiplex PCR assay. In most patients, genomic DNA was isolated using the Qiagen DNeasy Blood and Tissue Kit and sent frozen to Adaptive Biotechnologies for TCR sequencing. For most patients, high-throughput TCR-beta CDR3 sequencing of genomic DNA was performed by Adaptive Biotechnologies. From the authors' description of their analysis: Adaptive's ImmunoSEQ software was the source of the TCR sequencing data for around 20 patients, while a few other patients were processed with MiXCR and VDJtools. To correct CD4 versus CD8 sorting errors, any sequence found in both subsets at a frequency ratio below 5:1 was removed. Because the origin of CDR3 nucleotide sequences shared between donor and recipient could not be assigned, those sequences were removed. Alloreactive clones required at least 2-fold expansion over unstimulated cells and minimum CFSE-low frequency of 0.002% (template counts) or 0.001% (read counts). Clones detected in sequenced pre-transplant spleen, lymph node, or MLR CFSE-low populations of the donor or recipient were defined as mappable. Cumulative frequency of alloreactive clones was calculated as a percentage of all sequences weighted by copy number. TCRdb's version of the immuneACCESS table is confined to in-frame rearrangements and falls short of the full clone set. An unresolved V gene accounts for under half of the shortfall where checked; the remainder is of unknown origin. The V and J calls and clone size are taken from that table; D and trimming were inferred from the DNA. The sample table contains roughly 120,000 clones; only one count was recorded for about nine tenths of them. The ten largest account for roughly 0.2% of the sample.

Taken with the paper, the label for time point translates to: cells obtained before transplantation from donor or recipient. CD3+CD4+ and CD3+CD8+ populations were FACS-sorted from unstimulated pre-transplant donor and recipient cells taken from spleen or lymph nodes. Recombination linked TRBV5-1 to TRBJ2-7; TRBD1 is a possible D gene, resting on 6 matching bases. Specimen: unstimulated CD4+ T cells sorted from spleen or lymph node cells, collected before intestinal transplant. This TCR came from a human donor who received an intestinal transplant. At the DNA level, the sequence is TGCGCCAGCAGCCTCGGACAGATCTCCTACGAGCAGTACTTC. It encodes CASSLGQISYEQYF. When the CDR3 is completed using the reference TRBV5-1 and TRBJ2-7 genes on either side, the full variable domain is KAGVTQTPRYLIKTRGQQVTLSCSPISGHRSVSWYQQTPGQGLQFLFEYFSETQRNKGNFPGRFSGRQFSNSRSEMNVSTLELGDSALYLCASSLGQISYEQYFGPGTRLTVT.